This T cell receptor (beta chain) was captured in a study of PD-1 blockade in classical Hodgkin lymphoma. CDR1 is KGHSH and CDR2 is LQKENI in the germline V gene. V lost 3 bases to trimming and J lost 4 bases; unmatched junction nucleotides: 22. The CDR3 runs to 21 residues. The data were produced by immunoSEQ multiplex PCR, yet TCRdb's version contains in-frame clones alone and is incomplete. The data show about 21,000 clones, with 94% seen just once and roughly 6% held by the top ten. Specified time point: newly diagnosed, previously untreated cHL patient sample. Notes on this clone: Its antigen is not known.

Whole-study findings and limits: A reduction in baseline TCR diversity was reportedly seen in newly diagnosed patients relative to healthy donors.

The V gene is TRBV18, the J gene TRBJ2-3; 10 bases match TRBD2. The sample was peripheral blood mononuclear cells (PBMCs). This TCR derives from a human donor with classical Hodgkin lymphoma. Here the CDR3 DNA reads TGTGCCAGCTCACCTCTTCCCAACGCGGGACAGCGGGGGGGCGAGGCAGATACGCAGTATTTT. Its protein is CASSPLPNAGQRGGEADTQYF. Variable domain in full (rest from reference TRBV18 and TRBJ2-3): NAGVMQNPRHLVRRRGQEARLRCSPMKGHSHVYWYRQLPEEGLKFMVYLQKENIIDESGMPKERFSAEFPKEGPSILRIQQVVRGDSAAYFCASSPLPNAGQRGGEADTQYFGPGTRLTVL.